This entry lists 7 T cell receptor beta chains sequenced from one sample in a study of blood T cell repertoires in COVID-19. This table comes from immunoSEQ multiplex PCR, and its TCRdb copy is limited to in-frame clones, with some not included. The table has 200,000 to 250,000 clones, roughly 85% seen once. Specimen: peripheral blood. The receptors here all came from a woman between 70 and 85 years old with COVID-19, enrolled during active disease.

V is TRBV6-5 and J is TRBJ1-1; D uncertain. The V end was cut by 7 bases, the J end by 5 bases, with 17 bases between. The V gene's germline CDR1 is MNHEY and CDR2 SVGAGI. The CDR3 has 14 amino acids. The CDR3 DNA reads TGTGCCAGCACCACCGGGTTTCCGGAGACTGAAGCTTTCTTT. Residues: CASTTGFPETEAFF.

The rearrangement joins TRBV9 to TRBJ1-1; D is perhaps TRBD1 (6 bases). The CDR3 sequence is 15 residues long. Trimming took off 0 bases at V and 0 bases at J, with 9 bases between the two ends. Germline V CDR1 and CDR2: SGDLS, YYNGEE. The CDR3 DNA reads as TGTGCCAGCAGCGTAGTAGGACAGATGAACACTGAAGCTTTCTTT. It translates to CASSVVGQMNTEAFF.

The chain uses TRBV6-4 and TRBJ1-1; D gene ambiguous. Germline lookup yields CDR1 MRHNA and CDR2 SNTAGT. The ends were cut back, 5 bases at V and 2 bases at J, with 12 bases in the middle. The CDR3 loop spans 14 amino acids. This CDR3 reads CASSQDRINTEAFF. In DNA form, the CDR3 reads TGTGCCAGCAGTCAGGATCGGATTAACACTGAAGCTTTCTTT.

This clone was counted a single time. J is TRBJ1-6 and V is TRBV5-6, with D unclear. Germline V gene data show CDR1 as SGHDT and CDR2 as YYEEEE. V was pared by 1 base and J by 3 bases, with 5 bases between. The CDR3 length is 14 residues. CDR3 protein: CASSLPLYNSPLHF. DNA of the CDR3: TGTGCCAGCAGCTTGCCCCTCTATAATTCACCCCTCCACTTT. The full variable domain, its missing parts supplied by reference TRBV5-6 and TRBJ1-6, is DAGVTQSPTHLIKTRGQQVTLRCSPKSGHDTVSWYQQALGQGPQFIFQYYEEEERQRGNFPDRFSGHQFPNYSSELNVNALLLGDSALYLCASSLPLYNSPLHFGNGTRLTVT.

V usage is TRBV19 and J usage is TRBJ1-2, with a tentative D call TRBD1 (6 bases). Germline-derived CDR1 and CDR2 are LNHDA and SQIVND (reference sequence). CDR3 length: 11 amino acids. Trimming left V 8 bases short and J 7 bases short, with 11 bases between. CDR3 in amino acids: CASGSGAGYTF. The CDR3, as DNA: TGTGCCAGTGGATCAGGGGCTGGCTACACCTTC.

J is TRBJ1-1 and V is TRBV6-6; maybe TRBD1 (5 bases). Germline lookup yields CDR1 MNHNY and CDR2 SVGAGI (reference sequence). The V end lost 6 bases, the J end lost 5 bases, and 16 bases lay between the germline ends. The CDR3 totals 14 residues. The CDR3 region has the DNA TGTGCCAGCAGGCGGGGGGAGACGGGAACTGAAGCTTTCTTT. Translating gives CASRRGETGTEAFF.

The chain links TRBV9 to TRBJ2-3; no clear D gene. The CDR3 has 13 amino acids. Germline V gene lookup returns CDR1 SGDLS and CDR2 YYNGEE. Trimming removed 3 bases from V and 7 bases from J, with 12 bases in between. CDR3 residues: CASSASRLNTQYF. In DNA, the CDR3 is TGTGCCAGCAGCGCGTCTCGGTTAAATACGCAGTATTTT.